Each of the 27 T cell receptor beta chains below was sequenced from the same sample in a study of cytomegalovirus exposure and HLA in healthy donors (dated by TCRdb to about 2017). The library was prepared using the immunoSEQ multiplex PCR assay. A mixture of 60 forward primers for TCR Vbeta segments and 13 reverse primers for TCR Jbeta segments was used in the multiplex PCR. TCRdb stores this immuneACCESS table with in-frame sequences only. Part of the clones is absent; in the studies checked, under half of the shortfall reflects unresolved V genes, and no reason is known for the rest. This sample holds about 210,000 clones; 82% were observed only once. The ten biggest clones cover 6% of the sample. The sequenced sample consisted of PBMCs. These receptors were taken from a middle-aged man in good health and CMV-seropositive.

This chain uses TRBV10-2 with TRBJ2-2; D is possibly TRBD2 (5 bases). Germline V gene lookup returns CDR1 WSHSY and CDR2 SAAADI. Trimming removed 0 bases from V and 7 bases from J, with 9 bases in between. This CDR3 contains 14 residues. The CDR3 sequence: CASSESKRDGELFF. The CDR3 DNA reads TGCGCCAGCAGTGAGTCCAAGAGGGACGGGGAGCTGTTTTTT.

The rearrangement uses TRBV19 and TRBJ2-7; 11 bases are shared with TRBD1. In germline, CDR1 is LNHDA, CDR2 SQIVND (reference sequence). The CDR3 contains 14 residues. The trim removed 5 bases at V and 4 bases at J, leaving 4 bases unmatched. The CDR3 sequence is CASSYGTGGYEQYF. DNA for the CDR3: TGTGCCAGTAGTTACGGGACAGGGGGATACGAGCAGTACTTC.

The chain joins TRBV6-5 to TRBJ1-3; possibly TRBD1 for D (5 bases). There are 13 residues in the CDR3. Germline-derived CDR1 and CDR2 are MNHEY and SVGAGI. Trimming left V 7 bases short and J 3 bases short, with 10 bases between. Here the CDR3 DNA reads TGTGCCAGCACGGGAGGACATGGAAACACCATATATTTT. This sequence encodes CASTGGHGNTIYF.

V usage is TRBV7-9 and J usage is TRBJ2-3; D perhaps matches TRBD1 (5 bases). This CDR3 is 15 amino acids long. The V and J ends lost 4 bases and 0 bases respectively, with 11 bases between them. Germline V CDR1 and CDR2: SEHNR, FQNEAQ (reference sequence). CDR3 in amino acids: CASSSVDTSTDTQYF. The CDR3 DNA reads TGTGCCAGCAGCTCAGTGGACACAAGCACAGATACGCAGTATTTT.

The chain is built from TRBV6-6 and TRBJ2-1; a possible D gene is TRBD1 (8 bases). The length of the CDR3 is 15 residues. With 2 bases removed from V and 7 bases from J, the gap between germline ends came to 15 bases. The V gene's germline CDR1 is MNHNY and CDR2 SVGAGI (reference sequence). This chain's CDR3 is CASSYREQGGNEQFF. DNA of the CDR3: TGTGCCAGCAGTTACAGAGAACAGGGGGGGAATGAGCAGTTCTTC.

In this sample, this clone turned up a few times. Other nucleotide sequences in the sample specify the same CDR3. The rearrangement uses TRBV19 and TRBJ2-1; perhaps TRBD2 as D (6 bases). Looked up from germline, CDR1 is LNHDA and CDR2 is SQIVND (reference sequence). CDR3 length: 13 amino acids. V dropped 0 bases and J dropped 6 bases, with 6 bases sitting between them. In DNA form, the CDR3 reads TGTGCCAGTAGTATAGACGGGGGCAATGAGCAGTTCTTC. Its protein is CASSIDGGNEQFF.

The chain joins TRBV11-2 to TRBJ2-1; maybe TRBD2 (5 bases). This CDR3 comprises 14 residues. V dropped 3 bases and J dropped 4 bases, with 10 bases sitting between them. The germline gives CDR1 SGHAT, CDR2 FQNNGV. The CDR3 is CASSFQSGYNEQFF. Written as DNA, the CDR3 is TGTGCCAGCAGCTTTCAGAGCGGATACAATGAGCAGTTCTTC.

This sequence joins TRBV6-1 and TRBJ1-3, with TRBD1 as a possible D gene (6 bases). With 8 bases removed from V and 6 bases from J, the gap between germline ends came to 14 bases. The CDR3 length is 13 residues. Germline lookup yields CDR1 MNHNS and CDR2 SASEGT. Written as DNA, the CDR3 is TGTGCCAGCGTCGGGACACGGGCAAACACCATATATTTT. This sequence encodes CASVGTRANTIYF.

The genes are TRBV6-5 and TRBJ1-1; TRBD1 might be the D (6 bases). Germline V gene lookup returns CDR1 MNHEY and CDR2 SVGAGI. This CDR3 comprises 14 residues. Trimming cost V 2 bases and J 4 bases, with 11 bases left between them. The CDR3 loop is CASSYNRAVTEAFF. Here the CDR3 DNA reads TGTGCCAGCAGTTACAACAGGGCCGTCACTGAAGCTTTCTTT.

This CDR3 is CASSLTVEDNEQFF. CDR3 in DNA: TGCGCCAGCAGCTTGACAGTAGAAGACAATGAGCAGTTCTTC. V gene TRBV5-1 combines with J gene TRBJ2-1; D is ambiguous. Between the trimmed V and J ends, which lost 1 base and 5 bases, there was a span of 10 bases. The germline V gene has CDR1 SGHRS and CDR2 YFSETQ. The CDR3 runs 14 residues.

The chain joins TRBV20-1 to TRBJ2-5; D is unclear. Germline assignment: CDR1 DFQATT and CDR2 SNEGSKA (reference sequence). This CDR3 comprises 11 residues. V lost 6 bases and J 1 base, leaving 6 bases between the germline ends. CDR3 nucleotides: TGCAGTGCCAGTACCCAAGAGACCCAGTACTTC. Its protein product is CSASTQETQYF.

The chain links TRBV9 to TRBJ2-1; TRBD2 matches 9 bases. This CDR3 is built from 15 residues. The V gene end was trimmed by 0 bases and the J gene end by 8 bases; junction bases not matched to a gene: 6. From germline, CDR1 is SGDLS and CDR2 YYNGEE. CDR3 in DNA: TGTGCCAGCAGCGTAGGAATAGCGGGAGACGATGAGCAGTTCTTC. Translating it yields CASSVGIAGDDEQFF.

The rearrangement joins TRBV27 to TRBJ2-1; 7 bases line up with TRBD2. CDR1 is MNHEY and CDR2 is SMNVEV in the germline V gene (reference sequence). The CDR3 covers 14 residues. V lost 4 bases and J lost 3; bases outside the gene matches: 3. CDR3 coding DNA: TGTGCCAGCAGTTGGCTAGCGGACTACAATGAGCAGTTCTTC. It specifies CASSWLADYNEQFF.

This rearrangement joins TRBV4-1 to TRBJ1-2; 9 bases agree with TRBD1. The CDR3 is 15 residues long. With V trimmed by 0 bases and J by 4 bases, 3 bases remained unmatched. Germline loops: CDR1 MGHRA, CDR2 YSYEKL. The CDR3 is CASSQEGQGFYGYTF. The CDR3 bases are TGCGCCAGCAGCCAAGAAGGACAGGGGTTCTATGGCTACACCTTC.

The CDR3 spells CASSLGGGTYGYTF. The DNA for the CDR3 is TGCGCCAGCAGCTTGGGAGGGGGTACCTATGGCTACACCTTC. The chain recombines TRBV5-1 with TRBJ1-2, with a weak D call TRBD1 (6 bases). Germline V gives CDR1 SGHRS, CDR2 YFSETQ. The CDR3 has 14 residues. Trimming took off 0 bases at V and 4 bases at J, with 10 bases between the two ends.

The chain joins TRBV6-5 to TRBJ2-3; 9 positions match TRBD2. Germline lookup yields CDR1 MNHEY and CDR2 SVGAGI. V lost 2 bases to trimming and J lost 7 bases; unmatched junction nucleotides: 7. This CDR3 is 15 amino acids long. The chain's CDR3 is CASSYLGTSSNTQYF. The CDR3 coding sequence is TGTGCCAGCAGTTACCTTGGGACTAGCAGTAATACGCAGTATTTT.

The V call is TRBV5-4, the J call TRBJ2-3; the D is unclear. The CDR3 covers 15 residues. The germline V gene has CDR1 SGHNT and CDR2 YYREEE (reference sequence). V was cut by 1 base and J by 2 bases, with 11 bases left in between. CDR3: CASSLKDKPTDTQYF. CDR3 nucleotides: TGTGCCAGCAGCTTGAAAGACAAGCCCACAGATACGCAGTATTTT.

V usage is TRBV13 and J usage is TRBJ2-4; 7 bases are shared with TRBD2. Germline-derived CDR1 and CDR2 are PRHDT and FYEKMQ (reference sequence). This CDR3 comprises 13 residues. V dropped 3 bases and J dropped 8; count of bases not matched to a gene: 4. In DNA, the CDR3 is TGTGCCAGCAGCTTGCTTGGGGGGGACATTCAGTACTTC. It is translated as CASSLLGGDIQYF. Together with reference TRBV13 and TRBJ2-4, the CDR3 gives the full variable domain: AAGVIQSPRHLIKEKRETATLKCYPIPRHDTVYWYQQGPGQDPQFLISFYEKMQSDKGSIPDRFSAQQFSDYHSELNMSSLELGDSALYFCASSLLGGDIQYFGAGTRLSVL.

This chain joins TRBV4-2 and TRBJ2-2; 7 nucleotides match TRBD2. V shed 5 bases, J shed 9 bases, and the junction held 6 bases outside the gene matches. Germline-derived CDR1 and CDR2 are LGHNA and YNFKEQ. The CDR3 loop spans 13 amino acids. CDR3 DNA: TGTGCCAGCAGCGCGGGAGAATGGAGGGAGCTGTTTTTT. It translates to CASSAGEWRELFF.

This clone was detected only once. CDR3 DNA: TGTGCCAGCGGCCAGGGTACCACCGGGGAGCTGTTTTTT. Protein product: CASGQGTTGELFF. The rearrangement joins TRBV7-9 to TRBJ2-2, with TRBD1 as a possible D gene (5 bases). The germline V gene has CDR1 SEHNR and CDR2 FQNEAQ (reference sequence). Trimming stripped 8 bases from V and 4 bases from J, with 11 bases between. CDR3 length: 13 amino acids.

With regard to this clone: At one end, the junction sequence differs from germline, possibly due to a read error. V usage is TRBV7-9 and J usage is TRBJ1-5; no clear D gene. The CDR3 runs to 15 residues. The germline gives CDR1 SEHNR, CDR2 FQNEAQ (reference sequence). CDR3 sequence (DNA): TGTTCCAGCAGCTTAGTGGGCGTCGGCGATCAGCCCCAGCATTTT. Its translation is CSSSLVGVGDQPQHF.

The CDR3 bases are TGTGCCAGCAGCTTATGGGGGGAGGTTCAAGAGACCCAGTACTTC. Amino acids: CASSLWGEVQETQYF. The chain carries TRBV13 and TRBJ2-5, with a possible D match to TRBD2 (6 bases). Looked up from germline, CDR1 is PRHDT and CDR2 is FYEKMQ (reference sequence). The CDR3 runs 15 residues. V lost 2 bases and J lost 2, with 12 bases in between.

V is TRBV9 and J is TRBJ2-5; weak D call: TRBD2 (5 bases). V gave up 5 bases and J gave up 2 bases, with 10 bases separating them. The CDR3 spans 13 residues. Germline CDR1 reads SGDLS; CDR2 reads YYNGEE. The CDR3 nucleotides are TGTGCCAGCAGTACCGGGATGCAAGAGACCCAGTACTTC. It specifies CASSTGMQETQYF.

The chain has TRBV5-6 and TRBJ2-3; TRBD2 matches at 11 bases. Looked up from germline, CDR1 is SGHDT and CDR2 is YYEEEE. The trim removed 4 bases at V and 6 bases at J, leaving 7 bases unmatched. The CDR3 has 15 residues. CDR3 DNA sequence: TGTGCCAGCAGCACCCGACTAGCGGGACCGGATACGCAGTATTTT. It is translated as CASSTRLAGPDTQYF. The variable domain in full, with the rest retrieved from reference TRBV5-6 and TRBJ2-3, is DAGVTQSPTHLIKTRGQQVTLRCSPKSGHDTVSWYQQALGQGPQFIFQYYEEEERQRGNFPDRFSGHQFPNYSSELNVNALLLGDSALYLCASSTRLAGPDTQYFGPGTRLTVL.

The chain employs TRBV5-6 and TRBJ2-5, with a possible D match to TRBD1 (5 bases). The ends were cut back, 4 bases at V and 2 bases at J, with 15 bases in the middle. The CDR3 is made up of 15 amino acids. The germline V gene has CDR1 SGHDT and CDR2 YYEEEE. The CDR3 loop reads CASSVQGLSQETQYF. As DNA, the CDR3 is TGTGCCAGCAGCGTCCAGGGCCTCTCGCAAGAGACCCAGTACTTC.

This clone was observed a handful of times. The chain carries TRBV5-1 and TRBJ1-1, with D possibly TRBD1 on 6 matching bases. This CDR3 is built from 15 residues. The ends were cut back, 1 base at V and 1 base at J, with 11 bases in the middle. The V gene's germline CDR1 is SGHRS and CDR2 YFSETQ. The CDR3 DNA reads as TGCGCCAGCAGCTTGAGTTTGGGACAGAACACTGAAGCTTTCTTT. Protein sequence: CASSLSLGQNTEAFF.

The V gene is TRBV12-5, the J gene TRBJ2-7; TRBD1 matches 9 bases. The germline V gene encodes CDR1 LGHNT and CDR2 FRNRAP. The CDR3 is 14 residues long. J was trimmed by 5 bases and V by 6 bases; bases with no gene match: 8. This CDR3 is CASGPGTGRDEQYF. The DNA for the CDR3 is TGTGCTAGTGGACCCGGGACAGGGAGAGACGAGCAGTACTTC. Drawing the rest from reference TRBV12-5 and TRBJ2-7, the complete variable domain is DARVTQTPRHKVTEMGQEVTMRCQPILGHNTVFWYRQTMMQGLELLAYFRNRAPLDDSGMPKDRFSAEMPDATLATLKIQPSEPRDSAVYFCASGPGTGRDEQYFGPGTRLTVT.